This TCR beta chain comes out of a study of CD8 T cells in ankylosing spondylitis. Study results and limitations: In ankylosing spondylitis blood, a motif of fewer than 10 highly homologous TCR beta variants appeared characteristic.

Using its own MiXCR run on the 5' RACE reads, TCRdb lists one record per CDR3 protein. The sample records approximately 400,000 distinct CDR3 sequences, about 24% being singletons. Germline CDR1 SGHAT, CDR2 FQNNGV. Trimming left V 0 bases short and J 4 bases short, with 20 bases between. The CDR3 contains 18 residues. Note on this clonotype: The antigen remains undetermined.

Sequenced: blood, either unsorted or a sorted T cell fraction (not recorded which). This receptor was taken from a male donor with ankylosing spondylitis. The chain carries TRBV11-2 and TRBJ2-3; D perhaps matches TRBD1 (5 bases). The CDR3: CASSLEGRSLIIADTQYF. In DNA form, the CDR3 reads TGTGCCAGCAGCTTAGAGGGGCGCTCATTGATCATCGCAGATACGCAGTATTTT.